This T cell receptor (beta chain) was sequenced during a study of blood T cell repertoires in COVID-19. At the level of the study: The United States, Italy and Spain were the sources of the acute and convalescent COVID-19 samples.

This clone was seen more than once but under ten times. Generated by immunoSEQ multiplex PCR, the TCRdb table keeps only in-frame clones and is missing some. The sample lists some 91,000 clones; approximately 87% were seen once. The CDR3 has 16 amino acids. The germline V gene encodes CDR1 SGHRS and CDR2 YFSETQ. Trimming took off 0 bases at V and 7 bases at J, with 17 bases between the two ends. The sequence came from a human donor in a cohort sampled during active COVID-19. This rearrangement joins TRBV5-1 to TRBJ1-5; possible D gene TRBD1, 6 bases. The sample was peripheral blood. CDR3 loop: CASSLEAGALGQPQHF. CDR3 nucleotide sequence: TGCGCCAGCAGCTTGGAGGCAGGGGCCCTCGGGCAGCCCCAGCATTTT.